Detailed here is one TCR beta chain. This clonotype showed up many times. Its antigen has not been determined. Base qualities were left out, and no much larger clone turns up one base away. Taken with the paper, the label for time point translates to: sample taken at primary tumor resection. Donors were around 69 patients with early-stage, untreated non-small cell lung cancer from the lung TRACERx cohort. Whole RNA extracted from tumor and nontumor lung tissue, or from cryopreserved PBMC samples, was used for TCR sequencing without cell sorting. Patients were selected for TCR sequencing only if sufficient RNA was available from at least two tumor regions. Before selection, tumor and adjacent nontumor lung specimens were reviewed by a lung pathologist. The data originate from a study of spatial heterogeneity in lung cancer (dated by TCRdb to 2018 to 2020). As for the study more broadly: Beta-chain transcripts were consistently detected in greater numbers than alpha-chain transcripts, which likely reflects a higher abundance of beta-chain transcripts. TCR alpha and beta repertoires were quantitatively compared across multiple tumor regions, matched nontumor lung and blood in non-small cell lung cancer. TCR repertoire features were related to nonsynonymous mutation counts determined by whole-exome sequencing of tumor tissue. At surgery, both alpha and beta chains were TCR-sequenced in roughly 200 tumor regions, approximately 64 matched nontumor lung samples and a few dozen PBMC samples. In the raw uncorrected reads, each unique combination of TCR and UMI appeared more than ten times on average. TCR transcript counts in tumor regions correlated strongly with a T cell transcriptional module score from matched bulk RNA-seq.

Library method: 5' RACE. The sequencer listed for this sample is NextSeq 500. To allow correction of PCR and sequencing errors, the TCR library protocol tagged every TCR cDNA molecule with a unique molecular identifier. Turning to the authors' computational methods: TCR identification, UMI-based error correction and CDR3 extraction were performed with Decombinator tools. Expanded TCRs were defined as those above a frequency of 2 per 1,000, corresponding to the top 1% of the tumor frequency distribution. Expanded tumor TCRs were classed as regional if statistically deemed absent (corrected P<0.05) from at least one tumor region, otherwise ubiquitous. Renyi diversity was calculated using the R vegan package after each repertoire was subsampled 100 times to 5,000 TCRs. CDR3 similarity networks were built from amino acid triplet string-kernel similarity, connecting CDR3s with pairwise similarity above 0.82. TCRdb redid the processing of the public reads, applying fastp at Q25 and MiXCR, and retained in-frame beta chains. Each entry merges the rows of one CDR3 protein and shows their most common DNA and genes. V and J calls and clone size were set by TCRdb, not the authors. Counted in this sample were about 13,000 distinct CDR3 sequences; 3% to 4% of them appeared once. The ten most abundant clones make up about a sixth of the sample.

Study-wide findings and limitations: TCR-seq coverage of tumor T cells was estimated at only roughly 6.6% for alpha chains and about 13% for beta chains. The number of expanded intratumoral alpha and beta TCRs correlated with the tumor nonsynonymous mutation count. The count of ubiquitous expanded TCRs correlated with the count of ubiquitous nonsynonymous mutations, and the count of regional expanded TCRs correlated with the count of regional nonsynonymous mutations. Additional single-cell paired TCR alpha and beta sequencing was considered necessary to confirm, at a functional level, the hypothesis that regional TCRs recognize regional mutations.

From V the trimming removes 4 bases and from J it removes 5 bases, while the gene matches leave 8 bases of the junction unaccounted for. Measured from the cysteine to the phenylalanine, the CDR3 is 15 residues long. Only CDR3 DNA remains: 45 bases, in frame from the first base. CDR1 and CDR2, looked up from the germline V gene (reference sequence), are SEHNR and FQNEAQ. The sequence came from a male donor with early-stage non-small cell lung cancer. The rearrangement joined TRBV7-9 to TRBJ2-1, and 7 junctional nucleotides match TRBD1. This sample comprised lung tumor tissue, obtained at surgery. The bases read TGTGCCAGCAGCTCAGTCCAGGGGGATGACAATGAGCAGTTCTTC. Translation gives CASSSVQGDDNEQFF.